A single sample is the source of the 28 T cell receptor beta chains below, sequenced in a study of cytomegalovirus exposure and HLA in healthy donors. PCR used 60 Vbeta primers and 13 Jbeta primers. Assay: immunoSEQ multiplex PCR; the TCRdb copy retains only in-frame clones and omits some. The sample features approximately 110,000 clones, with under 3.5% in its top ten. Sequencing input: PBMCs. The receptors derive from a man aged 25 to 45 in good health and CMV-seronegative.

A note on this clone: Within the sample, other DNA sequences also encode this same CDR3. The V gene is TRBV7-3, the J gene TRBJ2-2, with no clear D. Germline-derived CDR1 and CDR2 are SGHTA and FQGTGA. Trimming left V 1 base short and J 5 bases short, with 5 bases between. This CDR3 spans 13 amino acids. The CDR3 region is CASSLRDTGELFF. Written as DNA, the CDR3 is TGTGCCAGCAGCTTAAGAGATACCGGGGAGCTGTTTTTT.

The chain is built from TRBV11-2 and TRBJ2-1, with 9 nucleotides matching TRBD2. V was pared by 0 bases and J by 10 bases, with 7 bases of the junction left unmatched. The germline gives CDR1 SGHAT, CDR2 FQNNGV. This CDR3 is built from 15 residues. The CDR3 bases are TGTGCCAGCAGCTTAGAAGGTACTAGCGGGCTCGAGCAGTTCTTC. The encoded protein is CASSLEGTSGLEQFF.

The chain recombines TRBV9 with TRBJ1-1; D may be TRBD1 (5 bases). CDR3 length: 14 amino acids. Trimming removed 0 bases from V and 0 bases from J, with 6 bases in between. The germline gives CDR1 SGDLS, CDR2 YYNGEE. The CDR3 region has the DNA TGTGCCAGCAGCGTAGGGACACTGAACACTGAAGCTTTCTTT. This codes for CASSVGTLNTEAFF. The whole variable domain, filled in from reference TRBV9 and TRBJ1-1, reads DSGVTQTPKHLITATGQRVTLRCSPRSGDLSVYWYQQSLDQGLQFLIQYYNGEERAKGNILERFSAQQFPDLHSELNLSSLELGDSALYFCASSVGTLNTEAFFGQGTRLTVV.

The V call is TRBV30, the J call TRBJ2-1, with D unclear. The germline V gene has CDR1 GTSNPN and CDR2 SVGIG (reference sequence). The CDR3 is 15 residues long. V lost 2 bases to trimming and J lost 0 bases, with 11 bases between them. As DNA, the CDR3 is TGTGCCTGGAGTACCTCTCTGAGCTCCTACAATGAGCAGTTCTTC. It specifies CAWSTSLSSYNEQFF.

The V gene is TRBV28, the J gene TRBJ1-4, with D possibly being TRBD1 (6 bases). The CDR3 runs to 13 residues. Germline CDR1 reads MDHEN; CDR2 reads SYDVKM. The germline V and J ends were trimmed by 8 bases and 7 bases, with 14 bases remaining between them. The CDR3, as DNA: TGTGCCAGCGGAGGGGGGGGAACTGAAAAACTGTTTTTT. It yields the protein CASGGGGTEKLFF.

The chain joins TRBV6-1 to TRBJ2-3, with 9 positions matching TRBD1. CDR1 is MNHNS and CDR2 is SASEGT in the germline V gene. The CDR3 extends over 19 amino acids. V lost 1 base and J lost 2; bases outside the gene matches: 13. The CDR3 loop is CASSEDRDRDRLYTDTQYF. CDR3 sequence (DNA): TGTGCCAGCAGTGAAGATCGGGACAGGGACCGACTCTACACAGATACGCAGTATTTT.

With regard to this clone: The junction and the germline gene differ at one end; a read error may be behind it. This chain uses TRBV28 with TRBJ2-7, with D perhaps matching TRBD2 (6 bases). The germline gives CDR1 MDHEN, CDR2 SYDVKM. The CDR3 contains 13 residues. In DNA form, the CDR3 reads TGTGCCAGCAGGGGACGGAGGGCCTACGAGCGGTACTTC. Protein: CASRGRRAYERYF. Full variable domain (missing parts from reference TRBV28 and TRBJ2-7): DVKVTQSSRYLVKRTGEKVFLECVQDMDHENMFWYRQDPGLGLRLIYFSYDVKMKEKGDIPEGYSVSREKKERFSLILESASTNQTSMYLCASRGRRAYERYFGPGTRLTVT.

In DNA, the CDR3 is TGTGCCAGCATGGTCCTCAGCGGATACAATGAGCAGTTCTTC. This translates into CASMVLSGYNEQFF. V usage is TRBV28 and J usage is TRBJ2-1; possibly TRBD2 for D (5 bases). Trimming took 7 bases from V and 4 from J, leaving 14 bases between them. This CDR3 has 14 residues. CDR1 is MDHEN and CDR2 is SYDVKM in the germline V gene. Looking up the rest from reference TRBV28 and TRBJ2-1 gives the full variable domain: DVKVTQSSRYLVKRTGEKVFLECVQDMDHENMFWYRQDPGLGLRLIYFSYDVKMKEKGDIPEGYSVSREKKERFSLILESASTNQTSMYLCASMVLSGYNEQFFGPGTRLTVL.

The chain carries TRBV10-3 and TRBJ1-1, with TRBD1 matching 7 bases. The germline V gene encodes CDR1 ENHRY and CDR2 SYGVKD. The CDR3 has 15 residues. The junction had 8 bases not matched to a gene; V was cut back by 6 bases and J by 1 base. CDR3 residues: CAIRSTDRKNTEAFF. CDR3 nucleotides: TGTGCCATCAGATCTACGGACAGGAAGAACACTGAAGCTTTCTTT.

V is TRBV11-2 and J is TRBJ2-7; 7 bases align to TRBD2. CDR1 is SGHAT, CDR2 FQNNGV, per germline. Trimming cost V 6 bases and J 1 base; bases outside gene matches: 9. CDR3 length: 15 amino acids. The CDR3 bases are TGTGCCAGCAGTCTATCGGGGGGATTGTCCTACGAGCAGTACTTC. This sequence encodes CASSLSGGLSYEQYF. Variable domain in full (rest from reference TRBV11-2 and TRBJ2-7): EAGVAQSPRYKIIEKRQSVAFWCNPISGHATLYWYQQILGQGPKLLIQFQNNGVVDDSQLPKDRFSAERLKGVDSTLKIQPAKLEDSAVYLCASSLSGGLSYEQYFGPGTRLTVT.

The genes are TRBV19 and TRBJ2-1; the D is unclear. Trimming cost V 6 bases and J 12 bases, with 12 bases left between them. This CDR3 comprises 11 residues. The V gene's germline CDR1 is LNHDA and CDR2 SQIVND (reference sequence). Here the CDR3 reads CASRAYHGQFF. Written as DNA, the CDR3 is TGTGCCAGTAGGGCTTACCATGGGCAGTTCTTC.

The chain couples TRBV30 to TRBJ1-1, with D perhaps TRBD1 (5 bases). Trimming cost V 0 bases and J 10 bases, with 12 bases left between them. Germline V gives CDR1 GTSNPN, CDR2 SVGIG (reference sequence). The CDR3 has 12 residues. As DNA, the CDR3 is TGTGCCTGGAGTGTGGGGCCGAGGCCAGCTTTCTTT. As protein: CAWSVGPRPAFF.

The chain is built from TRBV29-1 and TRBJ2-7; 10 positions agree with TRBD1. Germline CDR1 reads SQVTM; CDR2 reads ANQGSEA. The CDR3 has 18 residues. Trimming took 6 bases from V and 4 from J; bases not matched to a gene: 21. The CDR3 DNA follows: TGCAGCGTGGCTGGGACAGGGGTGTCGACGGGAGGGCGGTACGAGCAGTACTTC. Translating it yields CSVAGTGVSTGGRYEQYF.

The rearrangement uses TRBV9 and TRBJ2-3; 11 positions agree with TRBD2. The ends lost 2 bases at V and 4 bases at J; junction bases unmatched: 6. Germline V gene lookup returns CDR1 SGDLS and CDR2 YYNGEE. This CDR3 contains 16 residues. The CDR3 spells CASSVTSGRLPDTQYF. In nucleotides, the CDR3 is TGTGCCAGCAGCGTCACTAGCGGGAGATTACCAGATACGCAGTATTTT. The complete variable domain, with remaining parts taken from reference TRBV9 and TRBJ2-3, reads DSGVTQTPKHLITATGQRVTLRCSPRSGDLSVYWYQQSLDQGLQFLIQYYNGEERAKGNILERFSAQQFPDLHSELNLSSLELGDSALYFCASSVTSGRLPDTQYFGPGTRLTVL.

The gene calls are TRBV19 and TRBJ2-7, with TRBD2 matching over 7 bases. This CDR3 has 12 amino acids. The junction had 0 bases not matched to a gene; V was cut back by 4 bases and J by 3 bases. Germline V CDR1 and CDR2: LNHDA, SQIVND (reference sequence). CDR3 sequence (DNA): TGTGCCAGTAGTAGCGGGAGCTACGAGCAGTACTTC. Its translation: CASSSGSYEQYF.

The gene calls are TRBV5-6 and TRBJ1-1, with 8 bases fitting TRBD1. Trimming took 4 bases from V and 5 from J; bases not matched to a gene: 4. CDR3 length: 13 residues. The germline V gene has CDR1 SGHDT and CDR2 YYEEEE. As DNA, the CDR3 is TGTGCCAGCAGCAGGACAGGGATAACTGAAGCTTTCTTT. It yields the protein CASSRTGITEAFF.

The rearrangement uses TRBV2 and TRBJ1-1; TRBD1 might be the D (5 bases). The CDR3 runs to 12 residues. Germline CDR1 reads SNHLY; CDR2 reads FYNNEI. Trimming cost V 2 bases and J 6 bases, with 7 bases left between them. In DNA, the CDR3 is TGTGCCAGCAGTGAACAGGGCGCTGAAGCTTTCTTT. Translation gives CASSEQGAEAFF.

V is TRBV5-6 and J is TRBJ2-6, with D perhaps matching TRBD2 (6 bases). With 8 bases removed from V and 3 bases from J, the gap between germline ends came to 12 bases. The CDR3 runs to 14 residues. The germline V gene has CDR1 SGHDT and CDR2 YYEEEE. The CDR3: CARWGVGGANVLTF. The CDR3 nucleotides read TGTGCCAGATGGGGGGTAGGTGGGGCCAACGTCCTGACTTTC.

DNA of the CDR3: TGTGCCAGCAGGTCGAACCTACAGCACGAGCAGTACTTC. Its protein product is CASRSNLQHEQYF. The rearrangement joins TRBV27 to TRBJ2-7; D remains ambiguous. Germline V CDR1 and CDR2: MNHEY, SMNVEV (reference sequence). The CDR3 is made up of 13 amino acids. Deletions cut 6 bases from V and 5 bases from J, with 14 bases between.

The chain employs TRBV7-8 and TRBJ2-2; TRBD2 matches 8 bases. V dropped 4 bases and J dropped 4; count of bases not matched to a gene: 8. This CDR3 is 16 amino acids long. CDR1 and CDR2 (germline): SGHVS, FQNEAQ. The CDR3 DNA reads as TGTGCCAGCAGCTCTACTAGCGGAGAGGCCACCGGGGAGCTGTTTTTT. Its protein product is CASSSTSGEATGELFF.

CDR3 coding DNA: TGTGCCAGCGCGCGGGAGGTACTCTCCTACAATGAGCAGTTCTTC. Protein product: CASAREVLSYNEQFF. The chain couples TRBV6-5 to TRBJ2-1, with TRBD2 matching over 8 bases. With 8 bases clipped from V and 0 bases from J, the junction kept 6 bases outside the gene matches. The CDR3 loop spans 15 amino acids. Germline assignment: CDR1 MNHEY and CDR2 SVGAGI.

The chain links TRBV10-1 to TRBJ2-7, with 9 bases lining up with TRBD1. Per germline, CDR1 WNHNN and CDR2 SYGVQD (reference sequence). V lost 8 bases to trimming and J lost 7 bases; unmatched junction nucleotides: 12. The CDR3 runs 14 residues. The DNA of the CDR3 is TGCGCCAGCCCCCTAAGCCGGACAGGGGAAGAGCAGTACTTC. Amino acid sequence: CASPLSRTGEEQYF.

The chain links TRBV9 to TRBJ2-7, with D possibly matching TRBD1 (6 bases). The germline CDR1 and CDR2 sequences are SGDLS and YYNGEE. CDR3 length equals 13 residues. The ends were cut back, 2 bases at V and 3 bases at J, with 9 bases in the middle. DNA of the CDR3: TGTGCCAGCAGCGTCGGGGACAACTACGAGCAGTACTTC. Amino acid sequence: CASSVGDNYEQYF.

The chain recombines TRBV15 with TRBJ1-1; D gene ambiguous. Trimming took 3 bases from V and 4 from J, leaving 12 bases between them. Germline CDR1 is LNHNV and CDR2 is YYDKDF (reference sequence). The CDR3 extends over 14 amino acids. In DNA form, the CDR3 reads TGTGCCACCAGCAGGTCCGAACAGCTCACTGAAGCTTTCTTT. Encoded protein: CATSRSEQLTEAFF.

The gene calls are TRBV4-1 and TRBJ2-1, with 11 nucleotides matching TRBD2. With V trimmed by 4 bases and J by 5 bases, 7 bases remained unmatched. The CDR3 consists of 16 residues. CDR1 MGHRA and CDR2 YSYEKL come from the germline V gene. This chain's CDR3 is CASSPQGLADDNEQFF. CDR3 in DNA: TGCGCCAGCAGCCCCCAGGGACTAGCGGACGACAATGAGCAGTTCTTC.

The chain couples TRBV7-2 to TRBJ1-3; 10 bases are shared with TRBD1. The V gene end was trimmed by 4 bases and the J gene end by 0 bases; junction bases not matched to a gene: 12. The germline V gene has CDR1 SGHTA and CDR2 FQGNSA. The length of the CDR3 is 19 residues. The DNA of the CDR3 is TGTGCCAGCAGCTACCCTCGACAGGGGGCCTTTAGCTCTGGAAACACCATATATTTT. Amino acid sequence: CASSYPRQGAFSSGNTIYF.

The gene calls are TRBV18 and TRBJ1-6, with a weak D call TRBD1 (5 bases). Germline V gene data show CDR1 as KGHSH and CDR2 as LQKENI. V was trimmed by 3 bases and J by 6 bases, leaving 12 bases between them. CDR3 length equals 15 residues. This chain's CDR3 is CASSPLRETNSPLHF. CDR3 DNA sequence: TGTGCCAGCTCACCCCTCAGGGAAACTAATTCACCCCTCCACTTT.

The CDR3 DNA reads as TGTGCCAGCAGCTTAGCGAGGTCCAGCCACCCTTCCTACGAGCAGTACTTC. It codes for CASSLARSSHPSYEQYF. The chain uses TRBV7-8 and TRBJ2-7, with unresolved D. The CDR3 extends over 17 amino acids. V lost 0 bases, J lost 1 base, and 16 bases lay in between. Germline CDR1 reads SGHVS; CDR2 reads FQNEAQ.